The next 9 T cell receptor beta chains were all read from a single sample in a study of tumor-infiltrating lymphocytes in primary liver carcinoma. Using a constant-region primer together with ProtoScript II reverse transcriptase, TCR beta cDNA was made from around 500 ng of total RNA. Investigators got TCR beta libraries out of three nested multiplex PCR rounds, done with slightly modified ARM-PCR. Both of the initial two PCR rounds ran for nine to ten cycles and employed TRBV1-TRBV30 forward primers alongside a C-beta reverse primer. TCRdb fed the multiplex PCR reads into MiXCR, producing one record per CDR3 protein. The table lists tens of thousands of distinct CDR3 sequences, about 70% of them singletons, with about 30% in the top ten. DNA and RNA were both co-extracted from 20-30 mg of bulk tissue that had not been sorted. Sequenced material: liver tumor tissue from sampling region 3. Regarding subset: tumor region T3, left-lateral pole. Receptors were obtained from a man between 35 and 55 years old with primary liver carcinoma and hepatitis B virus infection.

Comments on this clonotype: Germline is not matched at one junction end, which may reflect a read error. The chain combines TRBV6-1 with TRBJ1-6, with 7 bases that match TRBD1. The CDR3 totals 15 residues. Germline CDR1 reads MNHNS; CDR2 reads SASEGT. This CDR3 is CASSEMGQCSSPLRF. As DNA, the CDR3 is TGTGCCAGCAGTGAAATGGGACAGTGTTCCTCACCCCTCCGCTTT.

CDR3 residues: CASSVLSGTGNNEQFF. DNA for the CDR3: TGTGCCAGCAGCGTACTCTCGGGGACAGGGAACAATGAGCAGTTCTTC. The chain recombines TRBV9 with TRBJ2-1; TRBD1 agrees at 9 bases. Trimming removed 1 base from V and 5 bases from J; junction bases left unmatched: 7. CDR3 length equals 16 residues. Germline values: CDR1 SGDLS, CDR2 YYNGEE.

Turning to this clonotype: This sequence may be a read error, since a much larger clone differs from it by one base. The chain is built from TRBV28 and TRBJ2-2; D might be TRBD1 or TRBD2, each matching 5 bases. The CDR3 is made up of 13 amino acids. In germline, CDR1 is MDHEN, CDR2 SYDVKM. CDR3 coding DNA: TGTGTCAGCAGGGCCGGGGTAACCGGGGAGCTGTTTTTT. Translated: CVSRAGVTGELFF.

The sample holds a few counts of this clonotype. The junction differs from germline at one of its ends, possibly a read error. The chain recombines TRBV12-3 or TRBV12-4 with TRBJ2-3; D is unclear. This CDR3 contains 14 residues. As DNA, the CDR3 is TGTGTCAGCAGTTTCCGGATTAGAACAGATACACAGTATTTT. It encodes CVSSFRIRTDTQYF.

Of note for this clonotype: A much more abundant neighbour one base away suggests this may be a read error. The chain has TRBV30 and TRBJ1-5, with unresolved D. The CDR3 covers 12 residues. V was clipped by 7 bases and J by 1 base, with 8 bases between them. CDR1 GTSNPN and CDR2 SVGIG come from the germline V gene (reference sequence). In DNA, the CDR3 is TGTGCCTACAAGACAAGCAATCAGCCCCAGCATTTT. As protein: CAYKTSNQPQHF.

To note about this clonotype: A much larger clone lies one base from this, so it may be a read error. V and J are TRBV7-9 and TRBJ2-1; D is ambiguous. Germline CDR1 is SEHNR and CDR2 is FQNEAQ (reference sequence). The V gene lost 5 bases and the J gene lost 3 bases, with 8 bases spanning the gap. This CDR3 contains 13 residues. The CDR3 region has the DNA TGTGCCAGCAGCGGTAGGGTCTACAATGAGCAGTTCTTC. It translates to CASSGRVYNEQFF.

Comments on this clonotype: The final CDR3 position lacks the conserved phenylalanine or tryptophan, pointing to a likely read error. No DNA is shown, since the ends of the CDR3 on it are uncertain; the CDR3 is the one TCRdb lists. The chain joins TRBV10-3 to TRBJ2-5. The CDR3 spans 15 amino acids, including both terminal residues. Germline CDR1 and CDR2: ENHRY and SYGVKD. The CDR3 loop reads CAISDPDKYQETQNS.

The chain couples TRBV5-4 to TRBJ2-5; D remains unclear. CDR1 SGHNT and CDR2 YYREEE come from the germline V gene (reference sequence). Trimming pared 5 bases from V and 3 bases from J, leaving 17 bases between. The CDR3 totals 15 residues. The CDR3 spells CASSFFHAREETQYF. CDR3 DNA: TGTGCCAGCAGTTTTTTTCACGCGAGAGAAGAGACCCAGTACTTC. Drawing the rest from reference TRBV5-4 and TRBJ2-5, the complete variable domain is ETGVTQSPTHLIKTRGQQVTLRCSSQSGHNTVSWYQQALGQGPQFIFQYYREEENGRGNFPPRFSGLQFPNYSSELNVNALELDDSALYLCASSFFHAREETQYFGPGTRLLVL.

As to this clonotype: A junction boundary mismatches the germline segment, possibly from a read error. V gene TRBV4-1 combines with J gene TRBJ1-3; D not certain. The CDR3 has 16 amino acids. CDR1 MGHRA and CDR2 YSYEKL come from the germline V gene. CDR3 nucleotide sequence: TGCGCCAGCAGCCAAACTTATGCAAACTCTGGAAACAACATATATTTT. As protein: CASSQTYANSGNNIYF.